These 21 T cell receptor beta chains originate from one sample sequenced in a study of T cell repertoires in cytomegalovirus infection. TCRdb re-analysed the reads in MiXCR, keeping a single row per CDR3 protein. The sample shows 150,000 or so distinct CDR3 sequences, roughly a sixth of them seen only once. The sample consisted of CD8+ T cells from PBMCs. Receptor source: a human donor in good health (CMV status not recorded). Some clones in this sample may be carry-over from other donors' samples.

This clonotype was counted a single time. For the CDR3, the DNA is TGTGCCAGCAGCTTACCCGATCGGGTGGAGCAGTTCTTC. Protein sequence: CASSLPDRVEQFF. This sequence joins TRBV7-6 and TRBJ2-1; unclear D gene. Germline V gene lookup returns CDR1 SGHVS and CDR2 FNYEAQ. V was pared by 2 bases and J by 10 bases, with 12 bases between. The CDR3 totals 13 residues.

The chain couples TRBV7-9 to TRBJ1-4; D gene unclear. Trimming cost V 7 bases and J 8 bases, with 20 bases left between them. CDR3 size: 15 residues. Germline-derived CDR1 and CDR2 are SEHNR and FQNEAQ (reference sequence). Here the CDR3 DNA reads TGTGCCAGCACCTACCCCGCGGGGTTTAAGGAAAAACTGTTTTTT. This codes for CASTYPAGFKEKLFF.

The chain couples TRBV7-9 to TRBJ1-2; maybe TRBD1 (5 bases). Between the trimmed V and J ends, which lost 5 bases and 5 bases, there was a span of 18 bases. Germline values: CDR1 SEHNR, CDR2 FQNEAQ (reference sequence). The CDR3 covers 15 residues. CDR3 protein: CASSRSDRDLYGYTF. CDR3 in DNA: TGTGCCAGCAGCCGCTCCGACCGGGACCTATATGGCTACACCTTC.

This chain uses TRBV7-2 with TRBJ2-5, with TRBD1 matching 7 bases. V lost 5 bases and J lost 3; bases outside the gene matches: 9. Germline V lookup: CDR1 SGHTA, CDR2 FQGNSA. The CDR3 sequence is 15 residues long. The CDR3 DNA follows: TGTGCCAGCAGCGCAACCACACAGGGGAAAGAGACCCAGTACTTC. Translating it yields CASSATTQGKETQYF. Supplemented by reference TRBV7-2 and TRBJ2-5, the full variable domain reads GAGVSQSPSNKVTEKGKDVELRCDPISGHTALYWYRQSLGQGLEFLIYFQGNSAPDKSGLPSDRFSAERTGGSVSTLTIQRTQQEDSAVYLCASSATTQGKETQYFGPGTRLLVL.

This chain joins TRBV19 and TRBJ2-7, with a weak D call TRBD1 (5 bases). The CDR3 contains 13 residues. Per the germline V gene, CDR1 is LNHDA and CDR2 is SQIVND (reference sequence). Trimming stripped 2 bases from V and 7 bases from J, with 12 bases between. The chain's CDR3 is CASSIIGAEEQYF. For the CDR3, the DNA is TGTGCCAGTAGTATAATAGGGGCCGAGGAGCAGTACTTC.

This clonotype has a handful of counts. The chain is built from TRBV6-6 and TRBJ1-2; no clear D gene. V was trimmed by 2 bases and J by 7 bases, leaving 5 bases between them. Germline CDR1 and CDR2: MNHNY and SVGAGI (reference sequence). The CDR3 spans 11 residues. CDR3: CASSYGSGYTF. The CDR3 DNA reads TGTGCCAGCAGTTACGGGAGTGGCTACACCTTC.

The chain uses TRBV6-8 and TRBJ2-7; 8 bases match TRBD2. The ends lost 9 bases at V and 2 bases at J; junction bases unmatched: 3. This CDR3 is built from 12 residues. Germline CDR1 is MNHGY and CDR2 is SAAAGT. Here the CDR3 reads CASREGAYEQYF. The CDR3 DNA sequence: TGTGCCAGTCGGGAGGGCGCCTACGAGCAGTACTTC.

The chain links TRBV7-6 to TRBJ1-2, with D possibly being TRBD1 (5 bases). Looked up from germline, CDR1 is SGHVS and CDR2 is FNYEAQ. The CDR3 runs to 14 residues. V lost 5 bases and J lost 4, with 14 bases in between. CDR3: CASSPPGRPYGYTF. DNA of the CDR3: TGTGCCAGCAGCCCTCCGGGACGGCCCTATGGCTACACCTTC.

The chain has TRBV10-3 and TRBJ1-1, with a possible D match to TRBD1 (5 bases). The CDR3 covers 13 residues. Trimming removed 3 bases from V and 4 bases from J, with 9 bases in between. In germline, CDR1 is ENHRY, CDR2 SYGVKD. CDR3 region: CAISDRGVTEAFF. CDR3 in DNA: TGTGCCATCAGTGATAGAGGGGTCACTGAAGCTTTCTTT.

This chain connects TRBV6-2 or TRBV6-3 to TRBJ2-1; D perhaps matches TRBD1 (7 bases). CDR1 MNHEY and CDR2 SVGEGT come from the germline V gene. The V end was cut by 3 bases, the J end by 8 bases, with 14 bases between. The CDR3 loop spans 14 amino acids. The CDR3 nucleotides read TGTGCCAGCAGTTATCGCGACAGGGACTATGAGCAGTTCTTC. Translating gives CASSYRDRDYEQFF.

This clonotype has a handful of counts. The V gene is TRBV12-3 or TRBV12-4, the J gene TRBJ2-7; no clear D. CDR3 length: 11 residues. V lost 4 bases and J 6 bases, leaving 7 bases between the germline ends. The CDR3 DNA reads TGTGCCAGCAGTTCGTGGTTCGAGCAGTACTTC. It codes for CASSSWFEQYF.

This clonotype was counted between two and nine times. The J gene is TRBJ2-7, the V gene TRBV5-1; 8 bases fit TRBD2. V was pared by 4 bases and J by 5 bases, with 8 bases of the junction left unmatched. The CDR3 extends over 14 amino acids. Germline V gene data show CDR1 as SGHRS and CDR2 as YFSETQ. CDR3 nucleotides: TGCGCCAGCAGCGTCGCGGGAGGTGACGACGAGCAGTACTTC. Translation: CASSVAGGDDEQYF.

There are a few counts of this clonotype. V gene TRBV29-1 combines with J gene TRBJ2-5; TRBD2 matches 7 bases. The V and J ends lost 3 bases and 5 bases, in that order; junction bases with no gene match: 12. The germline CDR1 and CDR2 sequences are SQVTM and ANQGSEA. The length of the CDR3 is 15 residues. The CDR3 is CSVDQGGTEWETQYF. Written as DNA, the CDR3 is TGCAGCGTTGATCAGGGAGGGACGGAGTGGGAGACCCAGTACTTC.

This clonotype was observed a few times. The chain links TRBV28 to TRBJ2-1; D gene uncertain. The CDR3 runs 14 residues. V lost 2 bases to trimming and J lost 9 bases, with 14 bases between them. The V gene's germline CDR1 is MDHEN and CDR2 SYDVKM. CDR3 nucleotide sequence: TGTGCCAGCAGTTTAGAGTCCTTCCTTGGTGAGCAGTTCTTC. It specifies CASSLESFLGEQFF. Together with reference TRBV28 and TRBJ2-1, the CDR3 gives the full variable domain: DVKVTQSSRYLVKRTGEKVFLECVQDMDHENMFWYRQDPGLGLRLIYFSYDVKMKEKGDIPEGYSVSREKKERFSLILESASTNQTSMYLCASSLESFLGEQFFGPGTRLTVL.

The V call is TRBV27, the J call TRBJ1-5; D uncertain. Germline values: CDR1 MNHEY, CDR2 SMNVEV (reference sequence). V was shortened by 4 bases and J by 4 bases, with 11 bases between the two germline ends. This CDR3 has 14 residues. The CDR3 sequence is CASSWGGSNQPQHF. CDR3 in DNA: TGTGCCAGCAGTTGGGGTGGATCAAATCAGCCCCAGCATTTT.

This clonotype was detected many times. The genes are TRBV10-3 and TRBJ1-2; D remains ambiguous. Germline V gene data show CDR1 as ENHRY and CDR2 as SYGVKD. V shed 7 bases and J shed 2 bases, with 17 bases lying between them. The CDR3 sequence is 15 residues long. The CDR3 sequence: CAINDGRGQNYGYTF. CDR3 sequence (DNA): TGTGCCATCAATGATGGGAGAGGCCAAAACTATGGCTACACCTTC.

This clonotype has only one observation. V usage is TRBV20-1 and J usage is TRBJ1-2; possible D gene TRBD1, 6 bases. The CDR3 loop spans 17 amino acids. Trimming removed 0 bases at V and 0 bases at J, with 17 bases between. CDR1 DFQATT and CDR2 SNEGSKA come from the germline V gene (reference sequence). This chain's CDR3 is CSARERGSSVPNYGYTF. CDR3 coding DNA: TGCAGTGCTAGAGAAAGGGGGAGTTCAGTCCCTAACTATGGCTACACCTTC.

V is TRBV5-6 and J is TRBJ1-1; weak D call: TRBD1 (6 bases). Germline V gives CDR1 SGHDT, CDR2 YYEEEE. Trimming shortened V by 0 bases and J by 3 bases, and 12 bases separated the two germline ends. The CDR3 contains 15 residues. The CDR3 spells CASSLDGYRDTEAFF. The CDR3 DNA reads as TGTGCCAGCAGCTTGGACGGTTACAGGGACACTGAAGCTTTCTTT.

The chain couples TRBV7-9 to TRBJ2-5, with 8 bases fitting TRBD1. V lost 6 bases to trimming and J lost 4 bases; unmatched junction nucleotides: 7. This CDR3 contains 14 residues. Germline lookup yields CDR1 SEHNR and CDR2 FQNEAQ (reference sequence). The CDR3 sequence: CASRNPRGPETQYF. CDR3 DNA: TGTGCCAGCAGAAACCCCAGGGGGCCAGAGACCCAGTACTTC.

J is TRBJ2-1 and V is TRBV7-3; D not resolved. CDR3 length: 15 amino acids. Trimming pared 5 bases from V and 2 bases from J, leaving 13 bases between. The germline V gene has CDR1 SGHTA and CDR2 FQGTGA. The CDR3 reads CASSRTGSPYNEQFF. The DNA of the CDR3 is TGTGCCAGCAGCAGAACCGGGTCCCCCTACAATGAGCAGTTCTTC.

This chain uses TRBV12-3 or TRBV12-4 with TRBJ2-5; possibly TRBD2 for D (6 bases). This CDR3 has 16 residues. V was clipped by 1 base and J by 5 bases, with 17 bases between them. CDR3 loop: CASSLDSRGWYETQYF. The CDR3 coding sequence is TGTGCCAGCAGTTTAGATAGCCGGGGGTGGTATGAGACCCAGTACTTC.